This T cell receptor (beta chain) was captured in a study of CD8+ T cells in alopecia areata. Study-level findings and limits: The study found higher clonality in lesional than normal scalp, especially in alopecia totalis/universalis.

Isolated RNA was reverse transcribed into cDNA used as the sequencing template. TCRdb keeps only in-frame clones here, not all; method: immunoSEQ multiplex PCR. Of about 90,000 clones in the sample, 44% were seen once. Documented treatment: oral pan-JAK inhibitor, 5-10 mg twice daily. Note on this clone: Its specificity is not known.

The CDR3 length is 15 residues. V trimming: 1 base; J trimming: 4 bases; junction bases outside the gene matches: 6. Germline V CDR1 and CDR2: SGHRS, YFSETQ. This clonotype was sampled from a human donor with alopecia areata. The specimen comprised CD8+ T cells sorted from blood, sampled at week 24, from a patient treated with tofacitinib. This chain links TRBV5-1 with TRBJ2-7; 9 bases are shared with TRBD1. CDR3 in amino acids: CASSLFATGGYEQYF. In nucleotides, the CDR3 is TGCGCCAGCAGCTTGTTCGCGACAGGGGGATACGAGCAGTACTTC.